The following is a TCR beta chain sequence with its context. The CDR3 runs to 15 residues. Germline CDR1 reads MDHEN; CDR2 reads SYDVKM. V shed 4 bases and J shed 8 bases, with 18 bases lying between them. The data derive from a study of blood T cell repertoires in COVID-19. As for the study in general: PBMCs, B-cell-depleted T cells, or T cells provided the cDNA or gDNA that made up the material.

Authors' methods: Reference gene primer amplification yielded estimated nucleated cell counts. This table comes from immunoSEQ multiplex PCR, and its TCRdb copy is limited to in-frame clones, with some not included. The V and J calls and clone size were taken over from that table, and D and trimming were inferred from the DNA. The sample includes approximately 120,000 clones, around 70% seen only once; the top ten take around 6.2%. The TCR sequence derives from a man older than 75 with COVID-19, enrolled during active disease. Material for sequencing was peripheral blood. This rearrangement joins TRBV28 to TRBJ2-1; D is perhaps TRBD2 (6 bases). CDR3 amino acids: CASSSGLGWGDEQFF. In DNA, the CDR3 is TGTGCCAGCAGTTCAGGACTGGGTTGGGGGGATGAGCAGTTCTTC. Using reference TRBV28 and TRBJ2-1 for the parts outside the CDR3, the full variable domain is DVKVTQSSRYLVKRTGEKVFLECVQDMDHENMFWYRQDPGLGLRLIYFSYDVKMKEKGDIPEGYSVSREKKERFSLILESASTNQTSMYLCASSSGLGWGDEQFFGPGTRLTVL.